What follows is one T cell receptor (beta chain) and its context. TCRdb analysed the 5' RACE reads with MiXCR anew, one entry per CDR3 protein. The sample has about 190,000 distinct CDR3 sequences, roughly 13% seen once. These data come from a study of CD8 T cells in ankylosing spondylitis. The germline V gene encodes CDR1 MNHEY and CDR2 SVGEGT. The CDR3 contains 15 residues. V lost 6 bases, J lost 10 bases, and 11 bases stayed unmatched. This TCR came from a female donor with ankylosing spondylitis or in good health (not recorded which). The chain couples TRBV6-2 or TRBV6-3 to TRBJ2-1, with 11 bases matching TRBD2. Sequencing input: blood, either unsorted or a sorted T cell fraction (not recorded which). CDR3 sequence reads: CASSPGTSGPMEQFF. Written as DNA, the CDR3 is TGTGCCAGCAGCCCCGGGACTAGCGGCCCCATGGAGCAGTTCTTC.